A selection of T cell receptor beta chains follows, all from one sample in a study of blood T cell repertoires in COVID-19. TCRdb's table, derived via immunoSEQ multiplex PCR, lists solely in-frame clones and lacks some. The data contain under 500,000 clones, around 87% of them singletons. The specimen was PBMCs or T cells enriched from blood (not recorded which). The source of these receptors is a man aged 25 to 45 who had recovered from COVID-19. Each CDR3 is given with its conserved first and last residue. The order of the fields is V gene, J gene, D gene, clone size, CDR3 length, CDR3 protein. The D gene is left open where the match is weak. Only part of the rows carry a size: once, few, many, or a class if the clone is expanded.

v_call: TRBV3-1/TRBV3-2
j_call: TRBJ1-1
d_call: TRBD1
clone_size: .
cdr3_length: 15
cdr3_aa: CASSLGTGLNTEAFF

v_call: TRBV12-3/TRBV12-4
j_call: TRBJ2-3
d_call: .
clone_size: .
cdr3_length: 12
cdr3_aa: CASSFSTDTQYF

v_call: TRBV9
j_call: TRBJ2-1
d_call: .
clone_size: .
cdr3_length: 14
cdr3_aa: CASSVQLAYNEQFF

v_call: TRBV29-1
j_call: TRBJ2-5
d_call: TRBD1
clone_size: .
cdr3_length: 12
cdr3_aa: CSVAAGGETQYF

v_call: TRBV7-2
j_call: TRBJ2-7
d_call: .
clone_size: .
cdr3_length: 14
cdr3_aa: CASRPDSPGYEQYF

v_call: TRBV19
j_call: TRBJ1-5
d_call: TRBD1
clone_size: .
cdr3_length: 14
cdr3_aa: CASSELQGRQPQHF

v_call: TRBV7-9
j_call: TRBJ1-1
d_call: TRBD1
clone_size: .
cdr3_length: 14
cdr3_aa: CASSQRTGITEAFF

v_call: TRBV5-1
j_call: TRBJ2-2
d_call: TRBD1
clone_size: .
cdr3_length: 17
cdr3_aa: CASSFAAGTGGSGELFF

v_call: TRBV27
j_call: TRBJ1-5
d_call: TRBD1
clone_size: .
cdr3_length: 13
cdr3_aa: CASSSGGNQPQHF

v_call: TRBV7-2
j_call: TRBJ2-7
d_call: .
clone_size: .
cdr3_length: 14
cdr3_aa: CASSLVRSTYEQYF

v_call: TRBV28
j_call: TRBJ1-2
d_call: TRBD1
clone_size: .
cdr3_length: 14
cdr3_aa: CASLADRTGPGYTF

v_call: TRBV7-2
j_call: TRBJ1-2
d_call: TRBD1
clone_size: .
cdr3_length: 14
cdr3_aa: CASGNGQGAGGYTF

v_call: TRBV5-1
j_call: TRBJ2-1
d_call: TRBD1
clone_size: .
cdr3_length: 23
cdr3_aa: CASSLEGSKGTGGRRGFYNEQFF

v_call: TRBV11-2
j_call: TRBJ1-2
d_call: TRBD1
clone_size: few
cdr3_length: 16
cdr3_aa: CASSPRDRRTNYGYTF

v_call: TRBV30
j_call: TRBJ1-2
d_call: TRBD1
clone_size: .
cdr3_length: 15
cdr3_aa: CAWSQRGDRNYGYTF

v_call: TRBV13
j_call: TRBJ1-1
d_call: TRBD1
clone_size: .
cdr3_length: 14
cdr3_aa: CASSLGQGNTEAFF

v_call: TRBV27
j_call: TRBJ2-7
d_call: TRBD1
clone_size: .
cdr3_length: 15
cdr3_aa: CASTAGTGGRREQYF

v_call: TRBV28
j_call: TRBJ1-4
d_call: .
clone_size: .
cdr3_length: 11
cdr3_aa: CASSFRGKLFF

v_call: TRBV10-3
j_call: TRBJ2-5
d_call: .
clone_size: once
cdr3_length: 13
cdr3_aa: CAISESLQETQYF

v_call: TRBV5-1
j_call: TRBJ2-2
d_call: .
clone_size: once
cdr3_length: 14
cdr3_aa: CASSTDRPTGELFF

v_call: TRBV25-1
j_call: TRBJ2-5
d_call: TRBD1
clone_size: .
cdr3_length: 16
cdr3_aa: CASSELKGAGQETQYF

v_call: TRBV19
j_call: TRBJ1-5
d_call: TRBD1
clone_size: .
cdr3_length: 14
cdr3_aa: CASSGTGGAQPQHF

v_call: TRBV30
j_call: TRBJ1-3
d_call: TRBD1
clone_size: .
cdr3_length: 17
cdr3_aa: CAWARQGYPLAGNTIYF

v_call: TRBV10-1
j_call: TRBJ1-1
d_call: TRBD1
clone_size: .
cdr3_length: 14
cdr3_aa: CASSKGQVNAEAFF

v_call: TRBV5-5
j_call: TRBJ1-6
d_call: .
clone_size: few
cdr3_length: 13
cdr3_aa: CASSLVLNSPLHF

v_call: TRBV11-1
j_call: TRBJ1-3
d_call: .
clone_size: .
cdr3_length: 15
cdr3_aa: CASSRMGNSGNTIYF

v_call: TRBV12-5
j_call: TRBJ1-1
d_call: .
clone_size: many
cdr3_length: 14
cdr3_aa: CASGLGVMNTEAFF